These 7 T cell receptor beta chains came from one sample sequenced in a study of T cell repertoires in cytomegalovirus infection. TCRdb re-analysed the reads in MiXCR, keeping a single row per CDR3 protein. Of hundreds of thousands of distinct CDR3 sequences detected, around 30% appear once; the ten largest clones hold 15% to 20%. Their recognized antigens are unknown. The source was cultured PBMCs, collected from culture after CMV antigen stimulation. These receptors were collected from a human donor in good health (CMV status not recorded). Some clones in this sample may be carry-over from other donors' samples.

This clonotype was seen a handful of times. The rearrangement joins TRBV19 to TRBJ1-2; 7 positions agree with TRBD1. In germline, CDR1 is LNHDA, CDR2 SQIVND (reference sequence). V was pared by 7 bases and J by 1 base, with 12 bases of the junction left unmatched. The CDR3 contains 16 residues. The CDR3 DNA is TGTGCCAGTACCTCCCTAGGGGACAGCTTTAACTATGGCTACACCTTC. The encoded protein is CASTSLGDSFNYGYTF.

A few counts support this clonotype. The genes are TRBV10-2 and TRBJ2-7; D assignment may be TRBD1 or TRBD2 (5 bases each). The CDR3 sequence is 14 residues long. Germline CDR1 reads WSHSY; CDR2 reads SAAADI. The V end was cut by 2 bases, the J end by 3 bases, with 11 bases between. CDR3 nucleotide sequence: TGCGCCAGCAGTGAGATGGGGGATAGCTACGAGCAGTACTTC. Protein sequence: CASSEMGDSYEQYF.

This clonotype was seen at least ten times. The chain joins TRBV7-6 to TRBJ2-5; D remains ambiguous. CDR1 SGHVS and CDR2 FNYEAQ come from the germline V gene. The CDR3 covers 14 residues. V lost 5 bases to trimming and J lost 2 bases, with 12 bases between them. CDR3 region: CASSVRPVQETQYF. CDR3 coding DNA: TGTGCCAGCAGCGTACGGCCGGTGCAAGAGACCCAGTACTTC. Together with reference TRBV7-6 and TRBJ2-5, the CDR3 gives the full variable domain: GAGVSQSPRYKVTKRGQDVALRCDPISGHVSLYWYRQALGQGPEFLTYFNYEAQQDKSGLPNDRFSAERPEGSISTLTIQRTEQRDSAMYRCASSVRPVQETQYFGPGTRLLVL.

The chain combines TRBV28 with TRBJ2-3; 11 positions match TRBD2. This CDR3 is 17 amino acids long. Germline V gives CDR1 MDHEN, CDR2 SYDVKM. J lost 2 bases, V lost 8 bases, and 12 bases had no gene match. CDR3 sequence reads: CASANLGTSGATDTQYF. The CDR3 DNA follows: TGTGCCAGCGCAAACCTGGGGACTAGCGGAGCCACAGATACGCAGTATTTT.

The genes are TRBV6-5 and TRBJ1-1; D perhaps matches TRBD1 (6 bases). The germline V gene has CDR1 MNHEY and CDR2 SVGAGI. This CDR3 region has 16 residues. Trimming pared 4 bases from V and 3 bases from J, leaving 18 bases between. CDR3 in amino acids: CASSLFGRGGYTEAFF. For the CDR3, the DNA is TGTGCCAGCAGTTTATTTGGTCGAGGGGGATACACTGAAGCTTTCTTT.

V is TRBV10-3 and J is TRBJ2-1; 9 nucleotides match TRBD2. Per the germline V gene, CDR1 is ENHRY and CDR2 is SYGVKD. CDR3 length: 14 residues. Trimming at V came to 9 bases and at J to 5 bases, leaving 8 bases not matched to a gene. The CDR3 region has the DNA TGTGCCATTAATCCGGGACTAGCCGACAATGAGCAGTTCTTC. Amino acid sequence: CAINPGLADNEQFF.

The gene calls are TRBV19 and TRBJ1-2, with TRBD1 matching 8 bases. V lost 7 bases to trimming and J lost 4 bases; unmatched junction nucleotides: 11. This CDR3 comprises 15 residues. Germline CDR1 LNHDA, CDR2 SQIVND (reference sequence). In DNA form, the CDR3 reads TGTGCCAGTAAACTAGGGGACAGGATTGGCTATGGCTACACCTTC. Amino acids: CASKLGDRIGYGYTF.